The 26 T cell receptor beta chains listed next were all sequenced from one sample in a study of blood T cell repertoires in COVID-19. The protocol was immunoSEQ multiplex PCR, while the TCRdb copy is restricted to in-frame clones and leaves out a portion. Altogether some 260,000 clones are present, roughly 87% being singletons, with the ten largest covering 6% to 7%. Specimen: PBMCs or T cells enriched from blood (not recorded which). The source of these receptors is a woman aged 25 to 39 with acute COVID-19.

The chain combines TRBV5-6 with TRBJ2-7; 8 bases align to TRBD2. CDR3 length: 15 amino acids. Unmatched junction bases numbered 9, after V lost 4 bases and J lost 3 bases. CDR1 and CDR2 (germline): SGHDT, YYEEEE. CDR3 sequence (DNA): TGTGCCAGCAGCCCATTACTAGCGGAACTCTACGAGCAGTACTTC. It codes for CASSPLLAELYEQYF.

The rearrangement joins TRBV28 to TRBJ2-3; TRBD2 might be the D (6 bases). This CDR3 is 15 amino acids long. Germline V gene lookup returns CDR1 MDHEN and CDR2 SYDVKM. Between the trimmed V and J ends, which lost 4 bases and 6 bases, there was a span of 17 bases. In nucleotides, the CDR3 is TGTGCCAGCAGTTCGCCCCGGAGGGACCACGATACGCAGTATTTT. Translated: CASSSPRRDHDTQYF.

The chain has TRBV10-3 and TRBJ1-3, with a possible D match to TRBD1 (5 bases). The V end was cut by 8 bases, the J end by 3 bases, with 11 bases between. This CDR3 has 13 residues. Germline values: CDR1 ENHRY, CDR2 SYGVKD. The CDR3 nucleotides are TGTGCCATCGGAAGGGGTAGTGGAAACACCATATATTTT. Translation gives CAIGRGSGNTIYF.

The V call is TRBV19, the J call TRBJ2-1, with 10 bases matching TRBD2. In germline, CDR1 is LNHDA, CDR2 SQIVND (reference sequence). This CDR3 comprises 16 residues. The V and J ends lost 6 bases and 1 base, in that order; junction bases with no gene match: 6. The CDR3 sequence is CASRRSGGASYNEQFF. In nucleotides, the CDR3 is TGTGCCAGTAGGAGGAGCGGGGGGGCTTCCTACAATGAGCAGTTCTTC.

The sample holds many counts of this clone. The chain recombines TRBV3-1 (or the pseudogene TRBV3-2) with TRBJ1-1; 7 bases agree with TRBD1. Germline V gene sequence: CDR1 LGHDT, CDR2 YNNKEL (reference sequence). V trimming: 4 bases; J trimming: 8 bases; junction bases outside the gene matches: 22. The CDR3 contains 18 residues. Here the CDR3 reads CASSPTWPPAGGVWEAFF. The CDR3 DNA sequence: TGTGCCAGCAGCCCAACCTGGCCCCCCGCAGGGGGTGTTTGGGAAGCTTTCTTT.

This sequence joins TRBV3-1 (or the pseudogene TRBV3-2) and TRBJ2-5; no clear D gene. The CDR3 covers 13 residues. The germline V and J ends were trimmed by 1 base and 5 bases, with 8 bases remaining between them. Looked up from germline, CDR1 is LGHDT and CDR2 is YNNKEL (reference sequence). CDR3 region: CASSQGARETQYF. The CDR3 bases are TGTGCCAGCAGCCAAGGCGCGCGGGAGACCCAGTACTTC.

The J gene is TRBJ1-1, the V gene TRBV5-6; 9 bases line up with TRBD1. Germline CDR1 SGHDT, CDR2 YYEEEE. The CDR3 length is 17 residues. After removal of 0 bases from V and 9 bases from J, the junction contained 15 bases not matched to a gene. The CDR3 reads CASSLGQSGQGSSKAFF. CDR3 sequence (DNA): TGTGCCAGCAGCTTGGGCCAATCAGGACAGGGGTCCTCTAAAGCTTTCTTT.

V usage is TRBV7-2 and J usage is TRBJ1-6; TRBD1 is a possible D gene (5 bases). Germline V gene sequence: CDR1 SGHTA, CDR2 FQGNSA. Trimming removed 1 base at V and 6 bases at J, with 7 bases between. The CDR3 is 14 amino acids. The CDR3 loop is CASSLGGVNSPLHF. CDR3 sequence (DNA): TGTGCCAGCAGCTTAGGGGGGGTTAATTCACCCCTCCACTTT.

The V and J genes are TRBV15 and TRBJ1-2; D unresolved. CDR3 length: 17 residues. Trimming took off 0 bases at V and 4 bases at J, with 18 bases between the two ends. In germline, CDR1 is LNHNV, CDR2 YYDKDF (reference sequence). The CDR3 sequence: CATSRERKAGSGYGYTF. DNA for the CDR3: TGTGCCACCAGCAGAGAAAGAAAAGCGGGATCGGGCTATGGCTACACCTTC.

This chain joins TRBV19 and TRBJ1-6; the match to TRBD1 covers 7 bases. Looked up from germline, CDR1 is LNHDA and CDR2 is SQIVND (reference sequence). J gave up 7 bases and V 8 bases, and 11 bases lay outside the gene matches. The CDR3 covers 15 residues. The CDR3: CASPFTGTENSPLHF. Here the CDR3 DNA reads TGTGCCAGTCCTTTCACCGGGACAGAAAATTCACCCCTCCACTTT.

The chain couples TRBV4-3 to TRBJ1-1; TRBD1 agrees at 7 bases. Germline assignment: CDR1 LGHNA and CDR2 YSLEER. The CDR3 consists of 14 residues. With 3 bases clipped from V and 6 bases from J, the junction kept 7 bases outside the gene matches. The CDR3: CASSHSSGGSEAFF. The DNA of the CDR3 is TGCGCCAGCAGCCATAGTTCAGGGGGATCTGAAGCTTTCTTT.

The chain employs TRBV28 and TRBJ1-1, with D possibly matching TRBD1 (5 bases). The CDR3 consists of 14 residues. Germline V gene sequence: CDR1 MDHEN, CDR2 SYDVKM. Trimming took off 3 bases at V and 2 bases at J, with 10 bases between the two ends. The CDR3 sequence is CASSFDRPNTEAFF. The CDR3 nucleotides are TGTGCCAGCAGTTTCGACAGACCAAACACTGAAGCTTTCTTT.

This clone turned up a few times. The CDR3 here is CSVIQLNTEAFF. The DNA of the CDR3 is TGCAGCGTTATACAGCTGAACACTGAAGCTTTCTTT. V is TRBV29-1 and J is TRBJ1-1, with no clear D. CDR1 is SQVTM and CDR2 is ANQGSEA in the germline V gene. The CDR3 is 12 residues long. V lost 5 bases and J lost 0, with 7 bases in between.

This chain joins TRBV6-5 and TRBJ2-5; TRBD1 agrees at 8 bases. This CDR3 has 14 residues. J lost 2 bases, V lost 6 bases, and 5 bases had no gene match. Germline CDR1 is MNHEY and CDR2 is SVGAGI. CDR3 coding DNA: TGTGCCAGCAGGGACAGGGCCATACAAGAGACCCAGTACTTC. It codes for CASRDRAIQETQYF.

This clone was detected only once. The chain recombines TRBV7-2 with TRBJ2-1, with D hard to call. Trimming pared 5 bases from V and 10 bases from J, leaving 12 bases between. The CDR3 loop spans 12 amino acids. Germline V gene data show CDR1 as SGHTA and CDR2 as FQGNSA. CDR3 coding DNA: TGTGCCAGCAGCCCCCCATCCCCAGAGCAGTTCTTC. It translates to CASSPPSPEQFF.

This clone has only a few counts. The chain links TRBV7-8 to TRBJ1-5; 8 bases agree with TRBD1. This CDR3 comprises 16 residues. Germline-derived CDR1 and CDR2 are SGHVS and FQNEAQ. Trimming took 5 bases from V and 1 from J; bases not matched to a gene: 7. The CDR3 spells CASSRGQGGSNQPQHF. The DNA of the CDR3 is TGTGCCAGCAGCCGCGGACAGGGAGGAAGCAATCAGCCCCAGCATTTT.

Only a few counts were recorded for this clone. For the CDR3, the DNA is TGTGCCAGCAGCCAAGACGACAGGGGAAATTCACCCCTCCACTTT. Translating it yields CASSQDDRGNSPLHF. The genes are TRBV14 and TRBJ1-6; 8 nucleotides align to TRBD1. The V gene end was trimmed by 0 bases and the J gene end by 7 bases; junction bases not matched to a gene: 2. CDR1 is SGHDN and CDR2 is FVKESK in the germline V gene. The CDR3 is 15 residues long. Supplemented by reference TRBV14 and TRBJ1-6, the full variable domain reads EAGVTQFPSHSVIEKGQTVTLRCDPISGHDNLYWYRRVMGKEIKFLLHFVKESKQDESGMPNNRFLAERTGGTYSTLKVQPAELEDSGVYFCASSQDDRGNSPLHFGNGTRLTVT.

The CDR3 DNA sequence: TGTGCCAGCAGTGACTCGTTTGCTAGCGTTACGCAGTATTTT. Residues: CASSDSFASVTQYF. The V call is TRBV6-4, the J call TRBJ2-3; maybe TRBD2 (6 bases). The CDR3 sequence is 14 residues long. CDR1 is MRHNA, CDR2 SNTAGT, per germline. V lost 0 bases and J lost 8, with 12 bases in between.

The chain links TRBV7-2 to TRBJ1-2, with D perhaps matching TRBD1 (5 bases). Germline V CDR1 and CDR2: SGHTA, FQGNSA. The CDR3 is 11 amino acids. V was pared by 5 bases and J by 11 bases, with 12 bases between. This CDR3 is CASSLNRQYTF. The CDR3 DNA reads TGTGCCAGCAGCCTAAACAGGCAGTACACCTTC.

The V and J genes are TRBV9 and TRBJ2-3; 10 positions match TRBD2. Trimming cost V 4 bases and J 2 bases; bases outside gene matches: 4. Per germline, CDR1 SGDLS and CDR2 YYNGEE. CDR3 length: 15 residues. Here the CDR3 DNA reads TGTGCCAGCAGCCGAGGACTAGCGGACACAGATACGCAGTATTTT. Its translation is CASSRGLADTDTQYF.

This chain connects TRBV5-1 to TRBJ2-5, with D possibly being TRBD1 (5 bases). Germline V gene data show CDR1 as SGHRS and CDR2 as YFSETQ. The length of the CDR3 is 12 residues. V lost 8 bases and J 9 bases, leaving 17 bases between the germline ends. The CDR3 DNA follows: TGCGCCAGTCAAGTAGGGGTTGGGCCCCAGTACTTC. Protein sequence: CASQVGVGPQYF.

The rearrangement links TRBV18 to TRBJ2-3; 9 positions match TRBD2. Per germline, CDR1 KGHSH and CDR2 LQKENI. This CDR3 has 15 amino acids. Trimming took 1 base from V and 5 from J; bases not matched to a gene: 4. The CDR3 spells CASSPLPAGGDTQYF. CDR3 nucleotide sequence: TGTGCCAGCTCACCACTCCCAGCGGGAGGAGATACGCAGTATTTT.

This chain links TRBV6-2 or TRBV6-3 with TRBJ2-7, with 8 bases that match TRBD2. J lost 5 bases, V lost 4 bases, and 7 bases had no gene match. The CDR3 is made up of 14 amino acids. The germline CDR1 and CDR2 sequences are MNHEY and SVGEGT. The CDR3 bases are TGTGCCAGCAGTTCGGGAGGGCCTAGGGACGAGCAGTACTTC. This gives the protein CASSSGGPRDEQYF.

The rearrangement joins TRBV28 to TRBJ1-1, with D perhaps matching TRBD1 (5 bases). Trimming stripped 7 bases from V and 0 bases from J, with 12 bases between. Germline V gene data show CDR1 as MDHEN and CDR2 as SYDVKM. This CDR3 contains 14 residues. The CDR3 bases are TGTGCCAGCACCCCCGGGGGGGTGAACACTGAAGCTTTCTTT. Translated, it gives CASTPGGVNTEAFF.

This chain connects TRBV7-3 to TRBJ1-1; no definite D call. The CDR3 is 15 residues long. The germline gives CDR1 SGHTA, CDR2 FQGTGA. V was trimmed by 0 bases and J by 1 base, leaving 9 bases between them. The CDR3 DNA sequence: TGTGCCAGCAGCTTAACGGGAGGCAAGAACACTGAAGCTTTCTTT. This sequence encodes CASSLTGGKNTEAFF.

This chain uses TRBV19 with TRBJ2-2; TRBD2 is a possible D gene (6 bases). From germline, CDR1 is LNHDA and CDR2 SQIVND (reference sequence). CDR3 length equals 13 residues. Trimming pared 3 bases from V and 6 bases from J, leaving 8 bases between. In DNA form, the CDR3 reads TGTGCCAGTAGTATGGGGGGATCCGGGGAGCTGTTTTTT. It yields the protein CASSMGGSGELFF.